The T cell receptor (beta chain) under discussion was sequenced for a study of blood T cell repertoires in COVID-19. Study details: The United States, Italy and Spain supplied acute and convalescent COVID-19 samples. Sample material is recorded as cDNA or gDNA derived from T cells, B-cell-depleted T cells, or PBMCs.

Under the authors' procedure: Scientists estimated how many nucleated cells there were by amplifying reference gene primers. Using immunoSEQ multiplex PCR, the repertoire was profiled, and TCRdb retains in-frame clones only, with some absent. That table gives V, J and clone size, and the DNA gave D and trimming. The top ten hold 9% to 9.5% of the sample, which has about 64,000 clones, about 93% seen once. The CDR3 has 14 amino acids. CDR1 and CDR2 (germline): MGHRA, YSYEKL. The ends were cut back, 4 bases at V and 5 bases at J, with 14 bases in the middle. The chain carries TRBV4-1 and TRBJ1-2, with D unresolved. The receptor was derived from an elderly woman with active COVID-19. The sample comprised peripheral blood. The CDR3 spells CASSRGESGYGYTF. CDR3 coding DNA: TGCGCCAGCAGCCGCGGTGAATCGGGGTATGGCTACACCTTC.